Following are 31 T cell receptor beta chains from one sample sequenced in a study of cytomegalovirus exposure and HLA in healthy donors. PCR used 60 Vbeta primers and 13 Jbeta primers. TCRdb keeps only in-frame clones here, not all; method: immunoSEQ multiplex PCR. The data show about 130,000 clones, with around 77% seen just once and about 1.8% held by the top ten. The sequenced sample was PBMCs. The source of these receptors is a woman aged 45-65 years in good health and CMV-seronegative.

The gene calls are TRBV30 and TRBJ1-5, with D unclear. The CDR3 length is 15 residues. CDR1 is GTSNPN, CDR2 SVGIG, per germline (reference sequence). V was pared by 2 bases and J by 2 bases, with 13 bases between. CDR3 coding DNA: TGTGCCTGGAGTCAAGGCGGGGTCGGCAATCAGCCCCAGCATTTT. This encodes CAWSQGGVGNQPQHF. The full variable domain, completed using reference TRBV30 and TRBJ1-5, is SQTIHQWPATLVQPVGSPLSLECTVEGTSNPNLYWYRQAAGRGLQLLFYSVGIGQISSEVPQNLSASRPQDRQFILSSKKLLLSDSGFYLCAWSQGGVGNQPQHFGDGTRLSIL.

The chain links TRBV11-3 to TRBJ1-2; D gene ambiguous. The CDR3 consists of 12 residues. Germline V lookup: CDR1 SGHNT, CDR2 YENEEA. V lost 5 bases and J 5 bases, leaving 9 bases between the germline ends. CDR3 residues: CASSRREYGYTF. The CDR3 nucleotides are TGTGCCAGCAGCCGGAGGGAGTATGGCTACACCTTC.

The chain recombines TRBV6-1 with TRBJ2-5, with D unresolved. From germline, CDR1 is MNHNS and CDR2 SASEGT. Trimming stripped 8 bases from V and 3 bases from J, with 10 bases between. The CDR3 runs to 12 residues. The CDR3 reads CASGRSEETQYF. DNA of the CDR3: TGTGCCAGCGGAAGGAGTGAAGAGACCCAGTACTTC.

This clone occurred a few times. This sequence joins TRBV5-1 and TRBJ2-1, with TRBD2 matching over 8 bases. With 5 bases clipped from V and 9 bases from J, the junction kept 16 bases outside the gene matches. The CDR3 has 16 amino acids. Germline V gene sequence: CDR1 SGHRS, CDR2 YFSETQ. This chain's CDR3 is CASSPFSGTSVSEQFF. The CDR3 coding sequence is TGCGCCAGCAGTCCCTTCAGCGGGACTAGTGTTAGTGAGCAGTTCTTC.

The gene calls are TRBV7-2 and TRBJ1-2, with 7 positions matching TRBD1. Germline CDR1 reads SGHTA; CDR2 reads FQGNSA. This CDR3 region has 13 residues. Losses at the gene ends were 1 base for V and 7 bases for J; bases not matched to a gene: 3. The CDR3 DNA sequence: TGTGCCAGCAGCTTAGAGGGGGCGACTGGCTACACCTTC. It yields the protein CASSLEGATGYTF. Full variable domain (outside the CDR3, taken from reference TRBV7-2 and TRBJ1-2): GAGVSQSPSNKVTEKGKDVELRCDPISGHTALYWYRQSLGQGLEFLIYFQGNSAPDKSGLPSDRFSAERTGGSVSTLTIQRTQQEDSAVYLCASSLEGATGYTFGSGTRLTVV.

The chain uses TRBV7-8 and TRBJ1-2; maybe TRBD1 (5 bases). Germline CDR1 reads SGHVS; CDR2 reads FQNEAQ. This CDR3 has 14 amino acids. Trimming removed 2 bases from V and 1 base from J, with 8 bases in between. CDR3 residues: CASSLTTDNYGYTF. The CDR3 bases are TGTGCCAGCAGCTTAACGACAGATAACTATGGCTACACCTTC.

This chain connects TRBV5-1 to TRBJ2-5; no clear D gene. Germline assignment: CDR1 SGHRS and CDR2 YFSETQ. The CDR3 runs to 15 residues. V was shortened by 0 bases and J by 5 bases, with 14 bases between the two germline ends. CDR3 amino acids: CASSLDGRSDETQYF. The CDR3 DNA is TGCGCCAGCAGCTTGGATGGCAGGTCAGACGAGACCCAGTACTTC.

The V call is TRBV6-5, the J call TRBJ1-1; D call uncertain. The CDR3 sequence is 13 residues long. Germline V lookup: CDR1 MNHEY, CDR2 SVGAGI. Trimming left V 5 bases short and J 1 base short, with 8 bases between. In DNA form, the CDR3 reads TGTGCCAGCAGTCAAACAACGAACACTGAAGCTTTCTTT. Its translation: CASSQTTNTEAFF.

This sequence joins TRBV19 and TRBJ1-1; 10 bases fit TRBD1. The CDR3 runs 14 residues. Germline V gives CDR1 LNHDA, CDR2 SQIVND (reference sequence). V shed 1 base and J 6 bases; nucleotides not matched to a gene: 2. DNA of the CDR3: TGTGCCAGTAGTATAGGGGACAGGGGATCTGAAGCTTTCTTT. Protein sequence: CASSIGDRGSEAFF.

This clone was counted only a few times. The chain combines TRBV30 with TRBJ2-3; 8 bases fit TRBD2. Germline CDR1 GTSNPN, CDR2 SVGIG (reference sequence). The V gene end was trimmed by 0 bases and the J gene end by 2 bases; junction bases not matched to a gene: 7. This CDR3 spans 16 amino acids. The CDR3 DNA follows: TGTGCCTGGAGTGTAAAGGGCGGGGGGACCACAGATACGCAGTATTTT. The encoded protein is CAWSVKGGGTTDTQYF.

This clone has just one count. This chain links TRBV7-9 with TRBJ2-3, with 7 nucleotides matching TRBD1. Germline lookup yields CDR1 SEHNR and CDR2 FQNEAQ (reference sequence). V shed 5 bases and J 5 bases; nucleotides not matched to a gene: 13. This CDR3 has 16 amino acids. Here the CDR3 reads CASSRRLGQVQDTQYF. The CDR3 DNA sequence: TGTGCCAGCAGCCGCCGGCTCGGACAGGTGCAAGATACGCAGTATTTT.

This sequence joins TRBV9 and TRBJ2-1, with 7 bases lining up with TRBD1. With V trimmed by 2 bases and J by 7 bases, 3 bases remained unmatched. CDR1 SGDLS and CDR2 YYNGEE come from the germline V gene. CDR3 length: 13 amino acids. The CDR3 DNA reads TGTGCCAGCAGCGTTGGGGACAGTAATGAGCAGTTCTTC. Protein sequence: CASSVGDSNEQFF.

Concerning this clone: The junction differs from germline at one of its ends, possibly a read error. J is TRBJ2-7 and V is TRBV7-7; the D gene is possibly TRBD1 (6 bases). CDR3 size: 16 residues. Looked up from germline, CDR1 is SSHAT and CDR2 is FNYEAQ (reference sequence). The CDR3 DNA reads TGTGCTAGCAGCTTAGCATCCCGTGGTACAGGGTCCGAGCAGTACTTC. Protein product: CASSLASRGTGSEQYF.

V and J are TRBV30 and TRBJ2-3, with a possible D match to TRBD2 (6 bases). Germline V gene sequence: CDR1 GTSNPN, CDR2 SVGIG (reference sequence). V was trimmed by 1 base and J by 5 bases, leaving 10 bases between them. The CDR3 spans 13 residues. CDR3 residues: CAWSASGEDTQYF. CDR3 nucleotide sequence: TGTGCCTGGAGTGCCTCGGGAGAAGATACGCAGTATTTT.

This clone was observed a few times. The chain employs TRBV5-5 and TRBJ1-1, with D possibly being TRBD1 (5 bases). The CDR3 covers 12 residues. The germline CDR1 and CDR2 sequences are SGHKS and YYEKEE (reference sequence). Trimming took off 4 bases at V and 7 bases at J, with 11 bases between the two ends. The DNA for the CDR3 is TGTGCCAGCAGCCTCTTGGGACTTGAAGCTTTCTTT. Translating it yields CASSLLGLEAFF.

The chain joins TRBV7-6 to TRBJ2-1, with 10 bases matching TRBD1. With 5 bases clipped from V and 9 bases from J, the junction kept 7 bases outside the gene matches. The CDR3 sequence is 14 residues long. Germline assignment: CDR1 SGHVS and CDR2 FNYEAQ. The CDR3 here is CASSKRQGASEQFF. The CDR3 bases are TGTGCCAGCAGCAAAAGACAGGGGGCATCTGAGCAGTTCTTC. Supplemented by reference TRBV7-6 and TRBJ2-1, the full variable domain reads GAGVSQSPRYKVTKRGQDVALRCDPISGHVSLYWYRQALGQGPEFLTYFNYEAQQDKSGLPNDRFSAERPEGSISTLTIQRTEQRDSAMYRCASSKRQGASEQFFGPGTRLTVL.

This clone was picked up a small number of times. The CDR3 nucleotides read TGCGCCAGCAGTGTTAGCAGGGGGCACCTGAGCTCCTACGAGCAGTACTTC. It is translated as CASSVSRGHLSSYEQYF. The V and J genes are TRBV10-1 and TRBJ2-7; TRBD1 matches 8 bases. The CDR3 sequence is 17 residues long. CDR1 is WNHNN and CDR2 is SYGVQD in the germline V gene (reference sequence). V was clipped by 4 bases and J by 0 bases; unmatched bases: 11.

As to this clone: One end of the junction varies from germline; a read error may be responsible. The chain links TRBV7-7 to TRBJ2-5; tentative D call: TRBD2 (5 bases). CDR1 SSHAT and CDR2 FNYEAQ come from the germline V gene (reference sequence). This CDR3 contains 14 residues. The CDR3 DNA sequence: TGTGCTAGCAGTCTCGGACTGGCACAAGAGACCCAGTACTTC. It translates to CASSLGLAQETQYF.

The chain recombines TRBV18 with TRBJ1-2, with D hard to call. V was pared by 3 bases and J by 2 bases, with 16 bases between. This CDR3 region has 16 residues. Germline V gives CDR1 KGHSH, CDR2 LQKENI. The CDR3 loop is CASSPSGGGINYGYTF. The DNA for the CDR3 is TGTGCCAGCTCACCGTCGGGAGGAGGGATCAACTATGGCTACACCTTC.

The chain combines TRBV10-3 with TRBJ1-5; 10 positions agree with TRBD1. V dropped 6 bases and J dropped 4; count of bases not matched to a gene: 6. This CDR3 contains 15 residues. Germline V CDR1 and CDR2: ENHRY, SYGVKD. In DNA, the CDR3 is TGTGCCATCAGGGAGGACAGGGGGGTAAATCAGCCCCAGCATTTT. Its protein is CAIREDRGVNQPQHF.

This clone was detected a few times. V is TRBV5-1 and J is TRBJ1-1, with 7 bases fitting TRBD1. V shed 5 bases and J 1 base; nucleotides not matched to a gene: 8. Germline loops: CDR1 SGHRS, CDR2 YFSETQ. The CDR3 is 15 amino acids. CDR3 DNA sequence: TGCGCCAGCAGATTGCCGGGACAGACGAACACTGAAGCTTTCTTT. This gives the protein CASRLPGQTNTEAFF.

V is TRBV5-1 and J is TRBJ1-2; D gene uncertain. Germline CDR1 and CDR2: SGHRS and YFSETQ. V lost 0 bases, J lost 3 bases, and 9 bases lay in between. This CDR3 is built from 14 residues. As DNA, the CDR3 is TGCGCCAGCAGCTTGGAGTGGGGAGACTATGGCTACACCTTC. Translated, it gives CASSLEWGDYGYTF.

This clone was counted once. This sequence joins TRBV28 and TRBJ1-1; D is possibly TRBD1 (6 bases). V gave up 5 bases and J gave up 10 bases, with 17 bases separating them. The CDR3 totals 13 residues. The V gene's germline CDR1 is MDHEN and CDR2 SYDVKM. In DNA, the CDR3 is TGTGCCAGCAGTCCCGACAGGCTGGGCGGAGCTTTCTTT. Residues: CASSPDRLGGAFF.

This sequence joins TRBV6-6 and TRBJ1-1; TRBD1 matches at 10 bases. This CDR3 region has 16 residues. V dropped 5 bases and J dropped 3; count of bases not matched to a gene: 9. The germline gives CDR1 MNHNY, CDR2 SVGAGI (reference sequence). CDR3 DNA: TGTGCCAGCAGTCGGGGGGGACAGGGGAGGCACACTGAAGCTTTCTTT. Amino acid sequence: CASSRGGQGRHTEAFF.

This chain connects TRBV28 to TRBJ2-1, with D possibly TRBD2 on 6 matching bases. Looked up from germline, CDR1 is MDHEN and CDR2 is SYDVKM. This CDR3 is built from 14 residues. V was trimmed by 3 bases and J by 8 bases, leaving 14 bases between them. The CDR3: CASSFVAGWDEQFF. The CDR3 nucleotides read TGTGCCAGCAGTTTTGTCGCGGGATGGGATGAGCAGTTCTTC.

This clone has a single count. The chain carries TRBV6-5 and TRBJ2-7, with a possible D match to TRBD1 (6 bases). CDR1 is MNHEY, CDR2 SVGAGI, per germline. The CDR3 sequence is 15 residues long. V lost 2 bases to trimming and J lost 3 bases, with 14 bases between them. The CDR3 nucleotides are TGTGCCAGCAGTTACGACAGGAGGTTCGACTACGAGCAGTACTTC. This gives the protein CASSYDRRFDYEQYF.

The chain recombines TRBV11-3 with TRBJ2-3; 7 bases map to TRBD1. This CDR3 spans 14 amino acids. V lost 6 bases to trimming and J lost 1 base; unmatched junction nucleotides: 4. The germline gives CDR1 SGHNT, CDR2 YENEEA. The CDR3: CASRAGTGTDTQYF. The CDR3 bases are TGTGCCAGCAGGGCCGGGACAGGCACAGATACGCAGTATTTT.

The rearrangement joins TRBV18 to TRBJ2-3; no clear D gene. The V and J ends lost 2 bases and 0 bases respectively, with 9 bases between them. CDR3 size: 15 residues. Germline V gene data show CDR1 as KGHSH and CDR2 as LQKENI. Here the CDR3 reads CASSPAVTSTDTQYF. In DNA form, the CDR3 reads TGTGCCAGCTCACCAGCCGTGACTAGCACAGATACGCAGTATTTT.

In nucleotides, the CDR3 is TGTGCCTGGAGTGTAGAGCCAATCTATGGCTACACCTTC. It yields the protein CAWSVEPIYGYTF. The chain recombines TRBV30 with TRBJ1-2; D is unclear. Trimming took off 0 bases at V and 4 bases at J, with 9 bases between the two ends. The germline gives CDR1 GTSNPN, CDR2 SVGIG (reference sequence). CDR3 length: 13 amino acids.

The J gene is TRBJ1-1, the V gene TRBV9, with D possibly matching TRBD1 (6 bases). Trimming removed 0 bases at V and 3 bases at J, with 12 bases between. The V gene's germline CDR1 is SGDLS and CDR2 YYNGEE. CDR3 length: 15 amino acids. CDR3: CASSVEGDRDTEAFF. CDR3 nucleotides: TGTGCCAGCAGCGTAGAGGGGGATAGGGACACTGAAGCTTTCTTT.

This chain uses TRBV30 with TRBJ1-2, with D maybe TRBD1 (5 bases). Per the germline V gene, CDR1 is GTSNPN and CDR2 is SVGIG (reference sequence). V lost 4 bases, J lost 0 bases, and 9 bases lay in between. This CDR3 is built from 13 residues. The chain's CDR3 is CAWTQGSNYGYTF. CDR3 nucleotide sequence: TGTGCCTGGACCCAGGGTTCTAACTATGGCTACACCTTC.